This T cell receptor beta chain derives from a study of T cell responses to AZD1222 COVID-19 vaccine. Overall study findings and caveats: Possibly, clonal diversity was underestimated; donors were largely white British and included more females. The CD4 TCRs associated with vaccination extended across spike and predominated at 160-218 and 743-854. Spike-specific TCRs gained breadth and depth after people received two AZD1222 doses.

Data came from immunoSEQ multiplex PCR; TCRdb stores just in-frame clones and leaves some out. This table holds about 140,000 clones, around 90% found once. From germline, CDR1 is LGHNA and CDR2 YSLEER. The CDR3 length is 16 residues. The V and J ends lost 0 bases and 5 bases respectively, with 16 bases between them. A note on this clone: Its antigen is not known.

The sequenced sample was peripheral blood, obtained on day 0 of AZD1222 vaccination. The clonotype originates from an adult in good health. This chain connects TRBV4-3 to TRBJ2-5; D call uncertain. The DNA for the CDR3 is TGCGCCAGCAGCCAAGAAATCGGCAGGATCAGGGAGACCCAGTACTTC. Protein product: CASSQEIGRIRETQYF.